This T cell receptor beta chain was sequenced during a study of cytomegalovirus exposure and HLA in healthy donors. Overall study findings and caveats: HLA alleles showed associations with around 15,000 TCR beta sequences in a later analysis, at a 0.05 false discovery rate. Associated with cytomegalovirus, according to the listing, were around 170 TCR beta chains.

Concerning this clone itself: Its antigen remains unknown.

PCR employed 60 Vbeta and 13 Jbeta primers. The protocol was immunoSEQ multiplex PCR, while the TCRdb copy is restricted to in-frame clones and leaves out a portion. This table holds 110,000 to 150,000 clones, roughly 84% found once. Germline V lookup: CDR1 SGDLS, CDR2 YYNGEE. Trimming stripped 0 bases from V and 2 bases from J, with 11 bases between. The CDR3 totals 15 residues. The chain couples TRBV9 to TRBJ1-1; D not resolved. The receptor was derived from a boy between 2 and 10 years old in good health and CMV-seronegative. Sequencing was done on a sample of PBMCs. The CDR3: CASSVGRPPNTEAFF. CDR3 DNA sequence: TGTGCCAGCAGCGTAGGGAGGCCCCCCAACACTGAAGCTTTCTTT.